Detailed here is one T cell receptor beta chain. The data were taken from a study of CD8 T cells in Susac syndrome. The authors reverse transcribed roughly 0.5 to 1 ug RNA with random hexamers. A single record per CDR3 protein comes from TCRdb applying MiXCR to the immunoSEQ multiplex PCR reads. The data contain tens of thousands of distinct CDR3 sequences, just under 95% of them seen just once; the ten biggest clones take up about 0.28%. The CDR3 runs 17 residues. The V call is TRBV1, the J call TRBJ2-1; TRBD2, the D gene given by the table, was not confirmed from the DNA. TRBV1 is recorded as a pseudogene. This receptor was taken from a human donor with Susac syndrome. The specimen sequenced was CD4+ T cells from PBMCs. The CDR3 is CTSSQALAGRFYNEQFF. CDR3 coding DNA: TGCACCAGCAGCCAAGCACTAGCGGGGCGTTTCTACAATGAGCAGTTCTTC.